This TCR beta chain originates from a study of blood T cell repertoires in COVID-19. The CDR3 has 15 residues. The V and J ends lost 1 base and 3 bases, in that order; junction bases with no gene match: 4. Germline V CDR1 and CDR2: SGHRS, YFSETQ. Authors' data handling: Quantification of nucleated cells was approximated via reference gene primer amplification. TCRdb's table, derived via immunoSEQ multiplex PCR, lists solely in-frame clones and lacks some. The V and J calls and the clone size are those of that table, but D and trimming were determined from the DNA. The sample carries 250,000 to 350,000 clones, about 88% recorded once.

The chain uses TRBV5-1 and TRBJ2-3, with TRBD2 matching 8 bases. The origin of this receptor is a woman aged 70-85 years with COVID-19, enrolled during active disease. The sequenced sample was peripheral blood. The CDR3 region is CASSLNSGVTDTQYF. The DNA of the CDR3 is TGCGCCAGCAGCTTGAATAGCGGGGTTACAGATACGCAGTATTTT.